One sample yielded the 17 T cell receptor beta chains listed below, sequenced in a study of cytomegalovirus exposure and HLA in healthy donors. In the PCR, 60 Vbeta and 13 Jbeta primers were used. Sequencing was performed with immunoSEQ multiplex PCR; in TCRdb, only in-frame clones are kept and a portion is missing. The sample lists around 200,000 clones; roughly 79% were seen once. The sample consisted of PBMCs. These receptor sequences come from a male donor in good health and CMV-seronegative.

This chain joins TRBV30 and TRBJ2-3; TRBD2 matches 7 bases. Per germline, CDR1 GTSNPN and CDR2 SVGIG (reference sequence). The CDR3 covers 15 residues. The J segment lost 6 bases and the V segment lost 3 bases, leaving 12 bases of the junction unmatched. The CDR3 nucleotides are TGTGCCTGGAGCGTTGGACTAGTAATTCTCGATACGCAGTATTTT. Amino acids: CAWSVGLVILDTQYF. Filled out from reference TRBV30 and TRBJ2-3, the complete variable domain reads SQTIHQWPATLVQPVGSPLSLECTVEGTSNPNLYWYRQAAGRGLQLLFYSVGIGQISSEVPQNLSASRPQDRQFILSSKKLLLSDSGFYLCAWSVGLVILDTQYFGPGTRLTVL.

The chain uses TRBV27 and TRBJ2-5; a weak D match, TRBD2 (6 bases). V lost 3 bases to trimming and J lost 4 bases, with 9 bases between them. This CDR3 has 13 amino acids. CDR1 and CDR2 from the germline V gene are MNHEY and SMNVEV (reference sequence). CDR3 bases: TGTGCCAGCAGTTTTGCCGGGGGAGAGACCCAGTACTTC. Amino acids: CASSFAGGETQYF.

CDR3 nucleotides: TGTGCCAGCAGCCAAGCGGGACAGTCCCGGAACACTGAAGCTTTCTTT. This encodes CASSQAGQSRNTEAFF. The chain links TRBV4-2 to TRBJ1-1, with 7 bases matching TRBD1. The CDR3 has 16 amino acids. The germline CDR1 and CDR2 sequences are LGHNA and YNFKEQ. The J segment lost 1 base and the V segment lost 1 base, leaving 6 bases of the junction unmatched.

The J gene is TRBJ2-5, the V gene TRBV30, with D tentatively TRBD2 (6 bases). The DNA end lines up better with TRBJ2-7; the J call may be wrong. The germline gives CDR1 GTSNPN, CDR2 SVGIG (reference sequence). This CDR3 has 15 residues. The CDR3 DNA is TGTGCCTGGAGTGTGGCGCGGGAAGGGATATACGAGCAGTACTTC. Residues: CAWSVAREGIYEQYF.

This clone appeared once. V usage is TRBV5-1 and J usage is TRBJ1-5; D ambiguous. Germline assignment: CDR1 SGHRS and CDR2 YFSETQ. The CDR3 consists of 15 residues. Between the trimmed V and J ends, which lost 0 bases and 1 base, there was a span of 8 bases. The CDR3 nucleotides are TGCGCCAGCAGCTTGGGTACGGAGAGCAATCAGCCCCAGCATTTT. It encodes CASSLGTESNQPQHF.

Only a few counts were recorded for this clone. The chain has TRBV4-2 and TRBJ2-1; 13 bases map to TRBD2. Germline CDR1 and CDR2: LGHNA and YNFKEQ. The CDR3 length is 18 residues. V shed 1 base and J 0 bases; nucleotides not matched to a gene: 3. The CDR3 protein is CASSQARTSGSSYNEQFF. The CDR3 nucleotides read TGTGCCAGCAGCCAAGCGAGGACTAGCGGGAGCTCCTACAATGAGCAGTTCTTC.

The chain recombines TRBV6-1 with TRBJ2-7; D gene uncertain. This CDR3 spans 15 amino acids. Germline CDR1 and CDR2: MNHNS and SASEGT. The V end lost 1 base, the J end lost 0 bases, and 10 bases lay between the germline ends. The CDR3 sequence: CASSEGTTTSYEQYF. In nucleotides, the CDR3 is TGTGCCAGCAGTGAAGGCACAACCACCTCCTACGAGCAGTACTTC.

The J gene is TRBJ2-5, the V gene TRBV10-3; D is unclear. There are 12 residues in the CDR3. Germline CDR1 reads ENHRY; CDR2 reads SYGVKD. V lost 4 bases to trimming and J lost 1 base, with 4 bases between them. CDR3 sequence: CAISVVQETQYF. The CDR3 coding sequence is TGTGCCATCAGTGTAGTCCAAGAGACCCAGTACTTC.

A few counts support this clone. This chain links TRBV5-1 with TRBJ2-1; 10 bases map to TRBD1. The CDR3 contains 16 residues. With V trimmed by 2 bases and J by 7 bases, 9 bases remained unmatched. Germline values: CDR1 SGHRS, CDR2 YFSETQ. The CDR3, as DNA: TGCGCCAGCAGCTTCCCCGGGACAGGGGATCCGAATGAGCAGTTCTTC. As protein: CASSFPGTGDPNEQFF.

The CDR3 sequence: CAWDRGVGETQYF. The CDR3 nucleotides are TGTGCCTGGGACAGGGGAGTTGGAGAGACCCAGTACTTC. V is TRBV30 and J is TRBJ2-5; 8 bases map to TRBD1. This CDR3 has 13 amino acids. The germline gives CDR1 GTSNPN, CDR2 SVGIG (reference sequence). V shed 5 bases, J shed 4 bases, and the junction held 6 bases outside the gene matches.

This sequence joins TRBV19 and TRBJ1-1; maybe TRBD1 (5 bases). V lost 3 bases to trimming and J lost 3 bases, with 14 bases between them. The CDR3 has 15 amino acids. CDR1 and CDR2 from the germline V gene are LNHDA and SQIVND (reference sequence). In DNA, the CDR3 is TGTGCCAGTAGTATTGGGCAGGGAGGTTACACTGAAGCTTTCTTT. Its translation is CASSIGQGGYTEAFF.

J is TRBJ1-1 and V is TRBV5-1, with 7 bases matching TRBD1. Germline loops: CDR1 SGHRS, CDR2 YFSETQ. The CDR3 consists of 14 residues. V gave up 0 bases and J gave up 4 bases; unmatched junction bases: 3. CDR3: CASSLVSGGTEAFF. The CDR3, as DNA: TGCGCCAGCAGCTTGGTGTCAGGGGGCACTGAAGCTTTCTTT. Full variable domain (remainder filled in from reference TRBV5-1 and TRBJ1-1): KAGVTQTPRYLIKTRGQQVTLSCSPISGHRSVSWYQQTPGQGLQFLFEYFSETQRNKGNFPGRFSGRQFSNSRSEMNVSTLELGDSALYLCASSLVSGGTEAFFGQGTRLTVV.

V and J are TRBV19 and TRBJ2-7, with D possibly being TRBD1 (5 bases). The germline gives CDR1 LNHDA, CDR2 SQIVND (reference sequence). V was clipped by 3 bases and J by 6 bases, with 18 bases between them. The CDR3 has 15 residues. In nucleotides, the CDR3 is TGTGCCAGTAGTATTGATACAGGTAATATCATCGAGCAGTACTTC. Protein: CASSIDTGNIIEQYF.

The gene calls are TRBV23-1 and TRBJ1-2, with D uncertain. TRBV23-1 is marked as an open reading frame, function uncertain. This CDR3 spans 12 amino acids. V lost 4 bases and J 8 bases, leaving 11 bases between the germline ends. The CDR3 reads CASSRTRSGYTF. CDR3 nucleotide sequence: TGCGCCAGCAGTCGGACTCGGAGCGGCTACACCTTC.

The chain combines TRBV5-1 with TRBJ2-2; 9 nucleotides match TRBD1. The CDR3 spans 14 residues. CDR1 is SGHRS and CDR2 is YFSETQ in the germline V gene. Germline trimming cut 8 bases from V and 4 bases from J; bases unmatched to any gene: 6. The CDR3 sequence is CASCRDRVTGELFF. The CDR3 DNA reads as TGCGCCAGTTGCCGGGACAGGGTCACCGGGGAGCTGTTTTTT.

This sequence joins TRBV19 and TRBJ2-6; D might be TRBD1 (6 bases). V lost 5 bases and J 3 bases, leaving 11 bases between the germline ends. CDR1 is LNHDA, CDR2 SQIVND, per germline (reference sequence). The CDR3 runs 15 residues. The CDR3 region is CASSAQGYGANVLTF. The DNA for the CDR3 is TGTGCCAGTAGTGCGCAGGGGTATGGGGCCAACGTCCTGACTTTC.

V usage is TRBV15 and J usage is TRBJ2-3; tentatively, D is TRBD1 (6 bases). This CDR3 comprises 14 residues. Germline assignment: CDR1 LNHNV and CDR2 YYDKDF (reference sequence). Trimming stripped 5 bases from V and 5 bases from J, with 14 bases between. CDR3 sequence (DNA): TGTGCCACCAGCGGCACAGGGAGCGGAGATACGCAGTATTTT. Translation: CATSGTGSGDTQYF.